Below, one T cell receptor beta chain is given with its context. As yet, its antigen is unknown. The entry originates in a study of cytomegalovirus exposure and HLA in healthy donors. The donors were healthy bone marrow donors. The PCR used 60 Vbeta and 13 Jbeta primers. Authors' data handling: An analysis that came later counted roughly 87 million unique TCR beta chains, approximately 12 million shared. The assay was immunoSEQ multiplex PCR, and TCRdb's table has in-frame clones only and misses some. That table supplies the V and J calls and clone size; D and trimming were determined from the DNA. In total, the table holds some 130,000 clones. Study conclusions and caveats: In a later analysis, HLA-C alleles had the fewest associated TCRs, DRB1 alleles the most.

Germline V CDR1 and CDR2: WNHNN, SYGVQD (reference sequence). CDR3 size: 14 residues. Sequenced: PBMCs. The chain carries TRBV10-1 and TRBJ2-5, with 8 nucleotides matching TRBD2. The J call may not be correct, given that the DNA end is closer to TRBJ2-7. The source of this sequence is a woman in her thirties or forties in good health and CMV-seropositive. The CDR3, as DNA: TGCGCCAGCAGAGGAGCGGGAGCACCCTACGAGCAGTACTTC. It translates to CASRGAGAPYEQYF.